This is a list of T cell receptor beta chains from one sample in a study of identical twins. TCRdb itself ran the 5' RACE reads through MiXCR, one entry per CDR3 protein. The sample gives more than 400,000 distinct CDR3 sequences, approximately 14% of which show up once; nearly 0.45% is in the top ten. The same specimen was also included in a second study, on yellow fever vaccine responses in identical twins.

The source material was CD4+ T cells sorted from blood. These receptors all stem from a young woman in good health. Both conserved end residues are part of each CDR3. The D gene is left open where the match is weak. Clone size, where shown, is once, few, many, or a class for clones that have expanded.

D,V,size,J,CDR3,DNA
-,TRBV7-6,-,TRBJ2-2,CASSLIPPRDRDTGELFF,TGTGCCAGCAGCTTGATTCCGCCGCGGGATCGGGACACCGGGGAGCTGTTTTTT
-,TRBV24-1,few,TRBJ1-1,CATSDPGGGTEAFF,TGTGCCACCAGTGATCCGGGTGGGGGGACTGAAGCTTTCTTT
-,TRBV29-1,many,TRBJ2-1,CSVPLPYNEQFF,TGCAGCGTTCCCTTACCCTACAATGAGCAGTTCTTC
TRBD1,TRBV7-9,few,TRBJ1-2,CASSTGEVIDRYGYTF,TGTGCCAGCTCGACAGGGGAGGTTATCGATCGCTATGGCTACACCTTC
TRBD2,TRBV7-6,-,TRBJ2-7,CASSLESGSSGRFYEQYF,TGTGCCAGCAGCTTAGAAAGCGGCTCTAGCGGGAGGTTCTACGAGCAGTACTTC
TRBD2,TRBV14,-,TRBJ2-7,CASSPGPSGIPYEQYF,TGTGCCAGCAGCCCTGGTCCTAGCGGGATTCCCTACGAGCAGTACTTC
-,TRBV4-1,-,TRBJ2-1,CASSQDGTAYNEQFF,TGCGCCAGCAGCCAAGATGGGACTGCCTACAATGAGCAGTTCTTC
TRBD2,TRBV3-1,few,TRBJ2-7,CASSPKGLAGVYEQYF,TGTGCCAGCAGCCCCAAGGGACTAGCTGGGGTCTACGAGCAGTACTTC
TRBD2,TRBV6-1,few,TRBJ2-1,CASSPHRTSGGSYNEQFF,TGTGCCAGCAGCCCCCACCGGACTAGCGGGGGCTCCTACAATGAGCAGTTCTTC
-,TRBV7-6,-,TRBJ2-5,CASSLVGQRETQYF,TGTGCCAGCAGCTTAGTTGGTCAGAGGGAGACCCAGTACTTC
TRBD2,TRBV20-1,-,TRBJ2-1,CSARDQTSAVNNEQFF,TGCAGTGCTAGAGATCAGACTAGCGCGGTGAACAATGAGCAGTTCTTC
-,TRBV29-1,many,TRBJ1-1,CSVLITVNTEAFF,TGCAGCGTATTAATAACAGTGAACACTGAAGCTTTCTTT
-,TRBV27,-,TRBJ2-3,CASSLAGLDTQYF,TGTGCCAGCAGTTTAGCCGGGTTGGATACGCAGTATTTT
-,TRBV5-1,few,TRBJ2-5,CASSLTPSVVQETQYF,TGCGCCAGCAGCTTGACGCCTAGCGTGGTCCAAGAGACCCAGTACTTC
TRBD2,TRBV2,few,TRBJ2-2,CASSTRPGGAGGRGELFF,TGTGCCAGCAGCACCCGGCCGGGCGGCGCGGGGGGGCGCGGGGAGCTGTTTTTT
TRBD2,TRBV12-3/TRBV12-4,many,TRBJ2-4,CASSLGLAGGIPYF,TGTGCCAGCAGTCTGGGACTAGCGGGAGGAATTCCGTACTTC
-,TRBV29-1,-,TRBJ2-3,CSVVAGTTSTDTQYF,TGCAGCGTTGTGGCGGGGACCACTAGCACAGATACGCAGTATTTT
TRBD1,TRBV4-1,-,TRBJ2-1,CASSQPGQVTIEQFF,TGCGCCAGCAGCCAACCGGGACAGGTCACGATTGAGCAGTTCTTC
-,TRBV20-1,few,TRBJ2-1,CSALDSGRVNEQFF,TGCAGTGCCCTGGATTCGGGACGGGTCAATGAGCAGTTCTTC
TRBD2,TRBV5-1,-,TRBJ2-1,CASSLTSTSGNEQFF,TGCGCCAGCAGCTTGACATCTACTAGCGGGAATGAGCAGTTCTTC
-,TRBV20-1,-,TRBJ1-3,CSATSGNTIYF,TGCAGTGCTACCTCTGGAAACACCATATATTTT
TRBD1,TRBV5-1,-,TRBJ2-1,CASSLLGQGAFEQFF,TGCGCCAGCAGCTTGTTGGGACAGGGGGCTTTTGAGCAGTTCTTC
TRBD1,TRBV5-6,-,TRBJ2-5,CASSWTGPLVETQYF,TGTGCCAGCAGCTGGACAGGCCCGTTGGTCGAGACCCAGTACTTC
-,TRBV7-2,few,TRBJ2-5,CASSLGVLKETQYF,TGTGCCAGCAGCTTGGGGGTCTTGAAAGAGACCCAGTACTTC
TRBD1,TRBV5-1,few,TRBJ1-6,CASSFNRGVDSPLHF,TGCGCCAGCAGCTTCAACAGGGGGGTCGATTCACCCCTCCACTTT
-,TRBV11-3,-,TRBJ2-1,CASSSQAQGAYNEQFF,TGTGCCAGCAGCTCACAGGCACAGGGTGCCTACAATGAGCAGTTCTTC
-,TRBV20-1,few,TRBJ2-7,CSARGRGGEQYF,TGCAGTGCTAGAGGTAGGGGCGGCGAGCAGTACTTC
-,TRBV28,-,TRBJ1-3,CASSFRGASGNTIYF,TGTGCCAGCAGTTTTCGGGGGGCCTCTGGAAACACCATATATTTT
TRBD1,TRBV20-1,-,TRBJ2-3,CSAWDRVMTDTQYF,TGCAGTGCTTGGGACAGGGTGATGACAGATACGCAGTATTTT
-,TRBV6-5,few,TRBJ2-3,CASSYSVGTDTQYF,TGTGCCAGCAGTTACTCGGTCGGCACAGATACGCAGTATTTT
TRBD1,TRBV5-6,many,TRBJ1-4,CASSFLDRGEKLFF,TGTGCCAGCAGCTTTCTGGACAGGGGGGAAAAACTGTTTTTT
TRBD1,TRBV27,many,TRBJ2-1,CASSSRDRTYNEQFF,TGTGCCAGCAGTTCCCGGGACAGGACCTACAATGAGCAGTTCTTC
-,TRBV5-5,few,TRBJ2-5,CASSLVGVQETQYF,TGTGCCAGCAGCTTGGTGGGGGTCCAAGAGACCCAGTACTTC
TRBD1,TRBV24-1,-,TRBJ2-1,CATLGTGGSYNEQFF,TGTGCCACACTGGGGACAGGGGGGTCCTACAATGAGCAGTTCTTC
-,TRBV4-2,-,TRBJ2-5,CASSLLRLAGQETQYF,TGTGCCAGCAGCCTCTTACGGCTAGCAGGCCAAGAGACCCAGTACTTC
TRBD1,TRBV12-3/TRBV12-4,-,TRBJ2-1,CASQGDASYNEQFF,TGTGCCAGCCAGGGGGACGCCTCCTACAATGAGCAGTTCTTC
-,TRBV14,-,TRBJ2-1,CASSQDYGIGNEQFF,TGTGCCAGCAGCCAAGATTACGGGATTGGCAATGAGCAGTTCTTC
TRBD2,TRBV2,-,TRBJ2-7,CASSEVGLASSEQYF,TGTGCCAGCAGTGAAGTAGGACTAGCGTCGAGCGAGCAGTACTTC
-,TRBV12-3/TRBV12-4,few,TRBJ1-1,CASSLEGVSAFF,TGTGCCAGCAGTTTAGAGGGAGTGAGCGCTTTCTTT
-,TRBV5-1,-,TRBJ2-2,CASSYGRNTGELFF,TGCGCCAGCAGCTACGGACGGAACACCGGGGAGCTGTTTTTT
-,TRBV7-2,-,TRBJ1-6,CASSLRPHWNSPLHF,TGTGCCAGCAGCCTGCGTCCGCACTGGAATTCACCCCTCCACTTT
-,TRBV25-1,-,TRBJ2-5,CASSETSMRQETQYF,TGTGCCAGCAGTGAAACAAGCATGCGCCAAGAGACCCAGTACTTC
-,TRBV25-1,-,TRBJ2-1,CASSESRRVYNEQFF,TGTGCCAGCAGTGAAAGCAGGAGGGTCTACAATGAGCAGTTCTTC
TRBD2,TRBV7-9,few,TRBJ2-3,CASSLSLAGISTDTQYF,TGTGCCAGCAGCTTATCTCTAGCGGGGATTAGCACAGATACGCAGTATTTT
TRBD1,TRBV3-1,few,TRBJ2-6,CASSPRWTGAFSGANVLTF,TGTGCCAGCAGCCCCCGTTGGACAGGGGCCTTCTCTGGGGCCAACGTCCTGACTTTC
TRBD1,TRBV5-1,few,TRBJ2-5,CASSHDRGQTQYF,TGCGCCAGCAGTCATGACAGGGGCCAGACCCAGTACTTC
-,TRBV15,-,TRBJ2-7,CATSREYGGSSYEQYF,TGTGCCACCAGCAGAGAATACGGGGGAAGCTCCTACGAGCAGTACTTC
TRBD2,TRBV20-1,few,TRBJ2-3,CSAPTSGSSDTQYF,TGCAGTGCTCCGACTAGCGGGAGTTCAGATACGCAGTATTTT